What follows are 18 T cell receptor beta chains derived from one specimen sequenced in a study of blood T cell repertoires in COVID-19. Generated by immunoSEQ multiplex PCR, the TCRdb table keeps only in-frame clones and is missing some. The sample holds about 260,000 clones; about nine tenths are singletons and the top ten take over 4%. Sequencing input: PBMCs or T cells enriched from blood (not recorded which). The receptor source for this set is a woman in her thirties with acute COVID-19.

V gene TRBV27 combines with J gene TRBJ2-7; unclear D gene. The CDR3 contains 15 residues. The germline V and J ends were trimmed by 0 bases and 2 bases, with 11 bases remaining between them. In germline, CDR1 is MNHEY, CDR2 SMNVEV (reference sequence). The DNA of the CDR3 is TGTGCCAGCAGTTTATCCTATGTCCCGACCTACGAGCAGTACTTC. This gives the protein CASSLSYVPTYEQYF.

The V and J genes are TRBV4-2 and TRBJ1-1; D unresolved. Trimming took off 4 bases at V and 0 bases at J, with 15 bases between the two ends. Germline V gene lookup returns CDR1 LGHNA and CDR2 YNFKEQ. There are 16 residues in the CDR3. The CDR3 sequence is CASSRKEGTMNTEAFF. The CDR3 DNA reads TGTGCCAGCAGCCGGAAGGAGGGTACGATGAACACTGAAGCTTTCTTT.

A note on this clone: This same CDR3 is encoded by further DNA sequences in the sample. V and J are TRBV6-1 and TRBJ2-7, with D uncertain. V was shortened by 3 bases and J by 3 bases, with 3 bases between the two germline ends. There are 11 residues in the CDR3. Looked up from germline, CDR1 is MNHNS and CDR2 is SASEGT. The CDR3 sequence: CASSDSYEQYF. The CDR3 DNA sequence: TGTGCCAGCAGTGACAGCTACGAGCAGTACTTC.

This chain's CDR3 is CASSILRGIDTEAFF. In DNA form, the CDR3 reads TGTGCCAGTAGTATACTAAGAGGGATCGACACTGAAGCTTTCTTT. The V and J genes are TRBV19 and TRBJ1-1; D is undetermined. Trimming removed 2 bases at V and 3 bases at J, with 13 bases between. The germline CDR1 and CDR2 sequences are LNHDA and SQIVND (reference sequence). The CDR3 covers 15 residues.

This chain joins TRBV3-1 (or the pseudogene TRBV3-2) and TRBJ2-3, with D uncertain. Between the trimmed V and J ends, which lost 0 bases and 6 bases, there was a span of 7 bases. The CDR3 covers 13 residues. Germline CDR1 LGHDT, CDR2 YNNKEL (reference sequence). The CDR3 sequence: CASSQDSRDTQYF. For the CDR3, the DNA is TGTGCCAGCAGCCAAGATTCCCGTGATACGCAGTATTTT.

This clone was found many times. V and J are TRBV9 and TRBJ2-7; tentatively, D is TRBD2 (5 bases). V lost 3 bases to trimming and J lost 0 bases, with 7 bases between them. The CDR3 is 13 residues long. From germline, CDR1 is SGDLS and CDR2 YYNGEE. Written as DNA, the CDR3 is TGTGCCAGCAGCGCCGGGAACTCCTACGAGCAGTACTTC. This sequence encodes CASSAGNSYEQYF.

V gene TRBV25-1 combines with J gene TRBJ1-1, with TRBD1 matching over 7 bases. J was trimmed by 11 bases and V by 6 bases; bases with no gene match: 6. CDR1 and CDR2 from the germline V gene are MGHDK and SYGVNS. The CDR3 has 11 amino acids. CDR3 amino acids: CASRTGSLAFF. CDR3 coding DNA: TGTGCCAGCAGGACAGGGAGTCTGGCTTTCTTT.

Only one count was recorded for this clone. This chain joins TRBV6-2 or TRBV6-3 and TRBJ2-1; 8 nucleotides align to TRBD2. The germline CDR1 and CDR2 sequences are MNHEY and SVGEGT. The length of the CDR3 is 15 residues. V trimming: 2 bases; J trimming: 6 bases; junction bases outside the gene matches: 6. The CDR3, as DNA: TGTGCCAGCAGTTACCCGGGAGGGGGGGTCAATGAGCAGTTCTTC. It is translated as CASSYPGGGVNEQFF.

J is TRBJ1-1 and V is TRBV19; no clear D. Germline CDR1 and CDR2: LNHDA and SQIVND (reference sequence). The CDR3 contains 11 residues. V gave up 7 bases and J gave up 1 base, with 4 bases separating them. CDR3 DNA: TGTGCCAGTACTAGGAACACTGAAGCTTTCTTT. Its protein is CASTRNTEAFF.

This clone was seen only once. This rearrangement joins TRBV29-1 to TRBJ1-2, with a weak D call TRBD1 (5 bases). The CDR3 contains 13 residues. Germline V lookup: CDR1 SQVTM, CDR2 ANQGSEA. The V gene lost 2 bases and the J gene lost 8 bases, with 15 bases spanning the gap. DNA of the CDR3: TGCAGCGTTGAAAACAGGCCCACCGGGGGCTACACCTTC. Its translation is CSVENRPTGGYTF.

The chain is built from TRBV28 and TRBJ2-3; 9 nucleotides line up with TRBD2. The CDR3 runs to 17 residues. The junction had 15 bases not matched to a gene; V was cut back by 3 bases and J by 8 bases. CDR1 and CDR2 from the germline V gene are MDHEN and SYDVKM. The CDR3 bases are TGTGCCAGCAGTTTTTTAAAGGGACTAGCCGGGAGAGGTACGCAGTATTTT. Translating it yields CASSFLKGLAGRGTQYF.

CDR3 residues: CASSFMGLVSGGYEQYF. The CDR3 DNA reads TGTGCCAGCAGTTTCATGGGCCTGGTCAGCGGAGGCTACGAGCAGTACTTC. The chain uses TRBV28 and TRBJ2-7; D perhaps matches TRBD2 (5 bases). The CDR3 totals 17 residues. In germline, CDR1 is MDHEN, CDR2 SYDVKM. Trimming pared 3 bases from V and 3 bases from J, leaving 21 bases between. Based on the CDR3 plus reference TRBV28 and TRBJ2-7, the full variable domain is DVKVTQSSRYLVKRTGEKVFLECVQDMDHENMFWYRQDPGLGLRLIYFSYDVKMKEKGDIPEGYSVSREKKERFSLILESASTNQTSMYLCASSFMGLVSGGYEQYFGPGTRLTVT.

This clone has only one observation. The chain couples TRBV9 to TRBJ1-2, with 8 bases lining up with TRBD1. The germline V gene encodes CDR1 SGDLS and CDR2 YYNGEE. With 2 bases clipped from V and 3 bases from J, the junction kept 3 bases outside the gene matches. The CDR3 spans 14 residues. The CDR3 is CASSVGQEYYGYTF. The DNA of the CDR3 is TGTGCCAGCAGCGTGGGACAGGAGTACTATGGCTACACCTTC.

This chain connects TRBV24-1 to TRBJ2-1, with TRBD2 identical over 8 bases. The germline CDR1 and CDR2 sequences are KGHDR and SFDVKD. Trimming removed 2 bases from V and 8 bases from J; junction bases left unmatched: 7. This CDR3 spans 15 amino acids. The CDR3 here is CATSDSSSGIDEQFF. The DNA of the CDR3 is TGTGCCACCAGTGATTCGAGTAGCGGGATCGATGAGCAGTTCTTC.

The chain links TRBV9 to TRBJ2-4, with a tentative D call TRBD2 (6 bases). Germline V gene data show CDR1 as SGDLS and CDR2 as YYNGEE. The CDR3 spans 14 residues. V lost 0 bases, J lost 8 bases, and 12 bases lay in between. The DNA of the CDR3 is TGTGCCAGCAGCGTAGTTGCGGGGTCTGACATTCAGTACTTC. This codes for CASSVVAGSDIQYF.

This chain links TRBV18 with TRBJ1-4; TRBD1 might be the D (6 bases). The CDR3 length is 15 residues. CDR1 is KGHSH and CDR2 is LQKENI in the germline V gene. Deletions cut 6 bases from V and 4 bases from J, with 15 bases between. CDR3 DNA: TGTGCCAGCTCCCTTAACAGGGATATTAATGAAAAACTGTTTTTT. Residues: CASSLNRDINEKLFF.

This clone was counted a few times. V gene TRBV28 combines with J gene TRBJ2-7; D remains ambiguous. The CDR3 runs 14 residues. Germline CDR1 MDHEN, CDR2 SYDVKM. V was pared by 5 bases and J by 2 bases, with 13 bases between. The CDR3 loop reads CASSPNAPTYEQYF. The CDR3 DNA sequence: TGTGCCAGCAGTCCTAACGCGCCCACCTACGAGCAGTACTTC.

This clone was counted between two and nine times. The chain combines TRBV5-4 with TRBJ2-6, with D possibly being TRBD1 (6 bases). Trimming stripped 0 bases from V and 2 bases from J, with 21 bases between. CDR3 length: 20 amino acids. Germline CDR1 reads SGHNT; CDR2 reads YYREEE (reference sequence). The CDR3 region has the DNA TGTGCCAGCAGCTTGGAGGTTTTTCGCAGGGGAATCCCTGGGGCCAACGTCCTGACTTTC. Amino acids: CASSLEVFRRGIPGANVLTF. Using reference TRBV5-4 and TRBJ2-6 for the parts outside the CDR3, the full variable domain is ETGVTQSPTHLIKTRGQQVTLRCSSQSGHNTVSWYQQALGQGPQFIFQYYREEENGRGNFPPRFSGLQFPNYSSELNVNALELDDSALYLCASSLEVFRRGIPGANVLTFGAGSRLTVL.